Reported below is one T cell receptor (beta chain). CDR1 and CDR2 (germline): ENHRY, SYGVKD. Trimming took 3 bases from V and 1 from J, leaving 9 bases between them. This CDR3 has 14 amino acids. The data are from a study of T cell responses to AZD1222 COVID-19 vaccine. The assay was immunoSEQ multiplex PCR, and TCRdb's table has in-frame clones only and misses some. Of fewer than 110,000 clones listed, approximately 86% were seen once; the top ten hold 3.5% to 5%. Sequencing used peripheral blood, obtained on day 0 of AZD1222 vaccination. This TCR was recovered from an adult in good health. This chain links TRBV10-3 with TRBJ1-1, with D hard to call. CDR3 in DNA: TGTGCCATCAGTGACGACTCAACGAACACTGAAGCTTTCTTT. Amino acids: CAISDDSTNTEAFF.